This T cell receptor beta chain was profiled in a study of CD8 T cells in ankylosing spondylitis. Study findings and constraints: Ankylosing spondylitis blood appeared to be characterized by a TCR beta motif of under 10 highly homologous variants. The clones that were linked to disease were reported to be significantly enriched in matched synovial fluid samples from ankylosing spondylitis patients. Within peripheral blood, clones linked to disease were CD8+ and relatively rare.

Trimming shortened V by 4 bases and J by 4 bases, and 13 bases separated the two germline ends. Germline assignment: CDR1 LGHDT and CDR2 YNNKEL (reference sequence). The CDR3 is made up of 15 amino acids. On this clonotype: Antigen: not known.

Libraries for TCR beta were made by quantitative 5'-RACE with molecular barcodes. One entry per CDR3 protein, called by TCRdb with MiXCR from the 5' RACE reads. The data hold fewer than 750,000 distinct CDR3 sequences, with about 20% observed a single time. Sequenced: blood, either unsorted or a sorted T cell fraction (not recorded which). The sequence was obtained from a male donor with ankylosing spondylitis. This chain connects TRBV3-1 to TRBJ2-2, with D unclear. The CDR3 is CASSPLRASTGELFF. DNA for the CDR3: TGTGCCAGCAGCCCCCTTCGGGCCTCCACCGGGGAGCTGTTTTTT.